The clone carrying this T cell receptor beta chain was found a few times. Its specificity is unknown. These data come from a study of T cell repertoires in cytomegalovirus infection. Across the study: Recently identified HLA-C-restricted CMV epitopes were used, and well-studied HLA-B-restricted CMV epitopes were used as well.

The length of the CDR3 is 12 residues. Germline CDR1 ENHRY, CDR2 SYGVKD. The V and J ends lost 10 bases and 7 bases, in that order; junction bases with no gene match: 6. TCRdb itself ran the reads through MiXCR, one entry per CDR3 protein. The profile shows about 830,000 distinct CDR3 sequences, 30% to 35% of them singletons. This receptor was identified in a human donor in good health (CMV status not recorded). Some clones in this sample may be carry-over from other donors' samples. The chain recombines TRBV10-3 with TRBJ1-1; 10 bases fit TRBD1. Sequencing used cultured CD8+ T cells from PBMCs, obtained from culture after CMV antigen stimulation. CDR3 amino acids: CATWTGGSEAFF. DNA for the CDR3: TGTGCCACCTGGACAGGGGGAAGTGAAGCTTTCTTT.